Following are 30 T cell receptor beta chains from one sample sequenced in a study of cytomegalovirus exposure and HLA in healthy donors. The method was immunoSEQ multiplex PCR; TCRdb's version includes in-frame clones alone and lacks a portion of them. The repertoire holds about 330,000 clones, roughly 87% seen once, with more than 0.9% in the top ten. Sequenced material: PBMCs. These receptors were collected from a woman in her 30s in good health and CMV-seropositive.

The rearrangement links TRBV5-1 to TRBJ2-7; TRBD2 agrees at 7 bases. The CDR3 runs 15 residues. V lost 0 bases, J lost 3 bases, and 6 bases stayed unmatched. Germline V gene lookup returns CDR1 SGHRS and CDR2 YFSETQ. CDR3 DNA sequence: TGCGCCAGCAGCTTGGACCGGGGAGGGGACTACGAGCAGTACTTC. Translating gives CASSLDRGGDYEQYF.

The gene calls are TRBV14 and TRBJ2-5; TRBD1 aligns across 7 bases. The CDR3 is made up of 14 amino acids. J gave up 4 bases and V 3 bases, and 5 bases lay outside the gene matches. Germline values: CDR1 SGHDN, CDR2 FVKESK. The CDR3 reads CASSHTGVRETQYF. The CDR3 bases are TGTGCCAGCAGCCACACAGGGGTGCGAGAGACCCAGTACTTC.

This clone has a handful of counts. The chain employs TRBV9 and TRBJ1-1; 10 nucleotides align to TRBD1. V was clipped by 0 bases and J by 1 base; unmatched bases: 3. The CDR3 has 16 residues. Germline values: CDR1 SGDLS, CDR2 YYNGEE. The CDR3 loop is CASSVGGQGSNTEAFF. CDR3 nucleotide sequence: TGTGCCAGCAGCGTAGGGGGACAGGGGTCGAACACTGAAGCTTTCTTT.

The J gene is TRBJ2-6, the V gene TRBV2; 7 bases are shared with TRBD1. The germline CDR1 and CDR2 sequences are SNHLY and FYNNEI. J was trimmed by 3 bases and V by 6 bases; bases with no gene match: 5. The CDR3 has 15 amino acids. This CDR3 reads CASRVTGVGANVLTF. Written as DNA, the CDR3 is TGTGCCAGCAGAGTTACAGGGGTTGGGGCCAACGTCCTGACTTTC.

This clone was found once. The CDR3 spells CASSQKTSGHNEQFF. The CDR3, as DNA: TGCGCCAGCAGCCAAAAGACTAGCGGACACAATGAGCAGTTCTTC. The chain is built from TRBV4-3 and TRBJ2-1, with 9 bases that match TRBD2. CDR1 is LGHNA, CDR2 YSLEER, per germline. Trimming at V came to 2 bases and at J to 5 bases, leaving 4 bases not matched to a gene. The CDR3 runs to 15 residues.

The chain recombines TRBV7-2 with TRBJ2-3; TRBD2 agrees at 9 bases. CDR1 and CDR2 from the germline V gene are SGHTA and FQGNSA. V lost 0 bases to trimming and J lost 2 bases; unmatched junction nucleotides: 6. The CDR3 has 17 amino acids. The CDR3 sequence: CASSLAAGGRVTDTQYF. For the CDR3, the DNA is TGTGCCAGCAGCTTAGCGGCGGGGGGGCGTGTCACAGATACGCAGTATTTT.

V and J are TRBV30 and TRBJ1-1; D may be TRBD1 (5 bases). Germline CDR1 and CDR2: GTSNPN and SVGIG (reference sequence). The CDR3 is 14 amino acids. The V end lost 2 bases, the J end lost 5 bases, and 15 bases lay between the germline ends. The DNA for the CDR3 is TGTGCCTGGAGTTGGGGCGGGGCCTGGACTGAAGCTTTCTTT. Translated, it gives CAWSWGGAWTEAFF.

CDR3 bases: TGTGCCTGGAGCGCCGGGACAGGGTCCACAGACGAGCAGTACTTC. It is translated as CAWSAGTGSTDEQYF. V usage is TRBV30 and J usage is TRBJ2-5, with 9 bases identical to TRBD1. The J call may be mistaken, given a closer DNA end match to TRBJ2-7. The germline V gene encodes CDR1 GTSNPN and CDR2 SVGIG (reference sequence). This CDR3 region has 15 residues.

The rearrangement links TRBV29-1 to TRBJ1-1; D gene unclear. The V end was cut by 4 bases, the J end by 6 bases, with 6 bases between. The CDR3 consists of 10 residues. Germline-derived CDR1 and CDR2 are SQVTM and ANQGSEA. The CDR3 DNA reads as TGCAGCGTTGTAGAAGCTGAAGCTTTCTTT. It translates to CSVVEAEAFF. The full variable domain, in which reference TRBV29-1 and TRBJ1-1 provide the parts outside the CDR3, is SAVISQKPSRDICQRGTSLTIQCQVDSQVTMMFWYRQQPGQSLTLIATANQGSEATYESGFVIDKFPISRPNLTFSTLTVSNMSPEDSSIYLCSVVEAEAFFGQGTRLTVV.

The chain carries TRBV27 and TRBJ2-5; D gene uncertain. Trimming shortened V by 5 bases and J by 5 bases, and 15 bases separated the two germline ends. CDR3 size: 14 residues. CDR1 and CDR2 from the germline V gene are MNHEY and SMNVEV (reference sequence). The CDR3: CASSQTVGWETQYF. The CDR3 region has the DNA TGTGCCAGCAGTCAAACGGTGGGTTGGGAGACCCAGTACTTC.

The chain is built from TRBV19 and TRBJ2-7, with 7 bases identical to TRBD1. V gave up 3 bases and J gave up 3 bases; unmatched junction bases: 8. CDR3 size: 15 residues. CDR1 is LNHDA, CDR2 SQIVND, per germline (reference sequence). Here the CDR3 reads CASSIGDRVHYEQYF. The CDR3 DNA sequence: TGTGCCAGTAGTATTGGTGACAGGGTACACTACGAGCAGTACTTC.

The gene calls are TRBV28 and TRBJ2-3, with no clear D. V was cut by 5 bases and J by 7 bases, with 10 bases left in between. This CDR3 is 12 amino acids long. Germline V gene lookup returns CDR1 MDHEN and CDR2 SYDVKM. The CDR3, as DNA: TGTGCCAGCAGTCTACCCCGGAATACGCAGTATTTT. Translated, it gives CASSLPRNTQYF.

The J gene is TRBJ2-6, the V gene TRBV29-1; the match to TRBD1 covers 8 bases. With V trimmed by 0 bases and J by 2 bases, 12 bases remained unmatched. The CDR3 is 19 amino acids. Germline V lookup: CDR1 SQVTM, CDR2 ANQGSEA. The CDR3 DNA is TGCAGCGTTGAAGACCCTGCACAGGGGGTAAGCGCTGGGGCCAACGTCCTGACTTTC. Protein product: CSVEDPAQGVSAGANVLTF. The full variable domain, rest sourced from reference TRBV29-1 and TRBJ2-6, is SAVISQKPSRDICQRGTSLTIQCQVDSQVTMMFWYRQQPGQSLTLIATANQGSEATYESGFVIDKFPISRPNLTFSTLTVSNMSPEDSSIYLCSVEDPAQGVSAGANVLTFGAGSRLTVL.

The chain combines TRBV15 with TRBJ2-7; either TRBD1 or TRBD2 may supply D (6 bases each). V was trimmed by 4 bases and J by 2 bases, leaving 21 bases between them. Germline V CDR1 and CDR2: LNHNV, YYDKDF (reference sequence). The CDR3 length is 17 residues. Here the CDR3 reads CATSKGGSARGTYEQYF. The CDR3, as DNA: TGTGCCACCAGCAAGGGGGGATCGGCAAGAGGGACCTACGAGCAGTACTTC.

The CDR3: CASSERAGVTGELFF. The CDR3 DNA reads as TGTGCCAGCAGTGAGAGGGCCGGGGTCACCGGGGAGCTGTTTTTT. The V call is TRBV2, the J call TRBJ2-2; D possibly corresponds to TRBD2 (5 bases). The germline V gene has CDR1 SNHLY and CDR2 FYNNEI. V dropped 3 bases and J dropped 4 bases, with 12 bases sitting between them. This CDR3 comprises 15 residues.

The V call is TRBV28, the J call TRBJ2-5; the D gene is possibly TRBD2 (5 bases). This CDR3 comprises 13 residues. Between the trimmed V and J ends, which lost 3 bases and 4 bases, there was a span of 9 bases. Germline values: CDR1 MDHEN, CDR2 SYDVKM. CDR3 nucleotides: TGTGCCAGCAGTTTGAGGGTCGGAGAGACCCAGTACTTC. This codes for CASSLRVGETQYF.

This rearrangement joins TRBV4-2 to TRBJ2-7; D perhaps matches TRBD2 (6 bases). The V and J ends lost 0 bases and 3 bases respectively, with 15 bases between them. This CDR3 contains 16 residues. The V gene's germline CDR1 is LGHNA and CDR2 YNFKEQ. CDR3 coding DNA: TGTGCCAGCAGCCAAGATAGAAGCGGGCCGTTCTACGAGCAGTACTTC. Encoded protein: CASSQDRSGPFYEQYF.

The CDR3 DNA is TGTGCCAGCAGTTATCTAGCGGAGAGCTCCTACAATGAGCAGTTCTTC. It yields the protein CASSYLAESSYNEQFF. The chain joins TRBV6-5 to TRBJ2-1; 7 nucleotides align to TRBD2. CDR1 and CDR2 from the germline V gene are MNHEY and SVGAGI. CDR3 length equals 16 residues. Trimming took 3 bases from V and 0 from J; bases not matched to a gene: 5.

The J gene is TRBJ2-7, the V gene TRBV27; a possible D gene is TRBD1 (6 bases). The CDR3 consists of 16 residues. Trimming pared 6 bases from V and 5 bases from J, leaving 23 bases between. Germline V CDR1 and CDR2: MNHEY, SMNVEV (reference sequence). The DNA for the CDR3 is TGTGCCAGCAGACCCCCACCAGTGGGGGCGCGAAACGAGCAGTACTTC. Translation: CASRPPPVGARNEQYF.

The chain couples TRBV6-5 to TRBJ2-7; D unclear. From germline, CDR1 is MNHEY and CDR2 SVGAGI. The CDR3 length is 15 residues. V shed 0 bases and J shed 6 bases, with 15 bases lying between them. Written as DNA, the CDR3 is TGTGCCAGCAGTTACTCGAACGCTGGTGTGGGCGAGCAGTACTTC. This sequence encodes CASSYSNAGVGEQYF.

This clone has a single count. The chain carries TRBV18 and TRBJ1-3; 7 nucleotides match TRBD1. Germline V gene sequence: CDR1 KGHSH, CDR2 LQKENI. Trimming removed 3 bases from V and 1 base from J; junction bases left unmatched: 6. The CDR3 is 16 residues long. In nucleotides, the CDR3 is TGTGCCAGCTCACCCCTAGGACAGGTGTCTGGAAACACCATATATTTT. The encoded protein is CASSPLGQVSGNTIYF. The full variable domain, in which reference TRBV18 and TRBJ1-3 provide the parts outside the CDR3, is NAGVMQNPRHLVRRRGQEARLRCSPMKGHSHVYWYRQLPEEGLKFMVYLQKENIIDESGMPKERFSAEFPKEGPSILRIQQVVRGDSAAYFCASSPLGQVSGNTIYFGEGSWLTVV.

J is TRBJ1-5 and V is TRBV18; no definite D call. The V gene lost 1 base and the J gene lost 5 bases, with 3 bases spanning the gap. Germline V gene data show CDR1 as KGHSH and CDR2 as LQKENI. This CDR3 comprises 12 residues. CDR3 sequence reads: CASSPRDQPQHF. In DNA form, the CDR3 reads TGTGCCAGCTCACCACGCGATCAGCCCCAGCATTTT.

This clone turned up a few times. V is TRBV28 and J is TRBJ1-5; D is uncertain. Trimming removed 7 bases at V and 5 bases at J, with 12 bases between. Germline CDR1 is MDHEN and CDR2 is SYDVKM. The CDR3 consists of 13 residues. The CDR3 bases are TGTGCCAGCACGCGAGGGAAGGATCAGCCCCAGCATTTT. It yields the protein CASTRGKDQPQHF.

The chain employs TRBV15 and TRBJ2-1; 9 bases line up with TRBD2. The CDR3 is made up of 18 amino acids. Unmatched junction bases numbered 13, after V lost 3 bases and J lost 4 bases. Germline V gene data show CDR1 as LNHNV and CDR2 as YYDKDF (reference sequence). CDR3 loop: CATSRGEAGTSFYNEQFF. The CDR3 DNA is TGTGCCACCAGCAGGGGGGAGGCCGGGACTAGCTTTTACAATGAGCAGTTCTTC.

The chain has TRBV11-2 and TRBJ2-7; TRBD2 is a possible D gene (6 bases). The germline gives CDR1 SGHAT, CDR2 FQNNGV. This CDR3 has 16 residues. Trimming left V 1 base short and J 3 bases short, with 16 bases between. DNA for the CDR3: TGTGCCAGCAGCTTAGTTCCGGAGGGAATTCGCTACGAGCAGTACTTC. Translating it yields CASSLVPEGIRYEQYF.

The chain has TRBV9 and TRBJ2-1; 9 bases match TRBD1. Germline V gene sequence: CDR1 SGDLS, CDR2 YYNGEE. This CDR3 is 15 amino acids long. Trimming cost V 6 bases and J 6 bases; bases outside gene matches: 10. The CDR3 DNA is TGTGCCAGCACTCCGCCGGGACAGGGAGGCAATGAGCAGTTCTTC. This sequence encodes CASTPPGQGGNEQFF.

The chain joins TRBV7-2 to TRBJ2-7, with 8 bases aligning to TRBD1. The ends lost 1 base at V and 1 base at J; junction bases unmatched: 3. The CDR3 extends over 15 amino acids. In germline, CDR1 is SGHTA, CDR2 FQGNSA. This chain's CDR3 is CASSLGGTGSYEQYF. CDR3 coding DNA: TGTGCCAGCAGCTTAGGCGGGACAGGTTCCTACGAGCAGTACTTC.

The chain employs TRBV29-1 and TRBJ2-1, with 13 bases fitting TRBD2. The germline V gene encodes CDR1 SQVTM and CDR2 ANQGSEA. The CDR3 loop spans 19 amino acids. V lost 7 bases to trimming and J lost 0 bases; unmatched junction nucleotides: 15. The CDR3 bases are TGCAGCGCTAAAACCCCTAGGACTAGCGGGAGCCACTCCTACAATGAGCAGTTCTTC. It yields the protein CSAKTPRTSGSHSYNEQFF.

This clone was recorded a few times. The gene calls are TRBV6-1 and TRBJ1-2, with D perhaps matching TRBD1 (5 bases). This CDR3 has 12 amino acids. Trimming took off 5 bases at V and 8 bases at J, with 12 bases between the two ends. CDR1 is MNHNS and CDR2 is SASEGT in the germline V gene. The CDR3 nucleotides are TGTGCCAGCAGTACCGGGGCTCCGGGCTACACCTTC. Amino acids: CASSTGAPGYTF.

This rearrangement joins TRBV4-1 to TRBJ1-1; no definite D call. The CDR3 is made up of 12 amino acids. Germline V gene sequence: CDR1 MGHRA, CDR2 YSYEKL. V gave up 3 bases and J gave up 11 bases, with 13 bases separating them. This CDR3 is CASSQDEREAFF. CDR3 DNA: TGCGCCAGCAGCCAGGATGAAAGGGAGGCTTTCTTT.